This entry lists 8 T cell receptor beta chains sequenced from one sample in a study of Tregs in tolerant kidney transplant recipients. The protocol was immunoSEQ multiplex PCR, while the TCRdb copy is restricted to in-frame clones and leaves out a portion. Its table lists 25,000 to 35,000 clones. This specimen was CD8+ T cells from blood, taken before the transplant. The receptors here all came from a human donor who received a combined kidney and bone marrow transplant.

Points on this clone: The read terminates 3 residues ahead of where the CDR3 ends, so the germline J gene completes it. J is TRBJ2-7 and V is TRBV6-1; 8 bases match TRBD1. J lost 4 bases, V lost 2 bases, and 7 bases had no gene match. Germline V CDR1 and CDR2: MNHNS, SASEGT. CDR3 length: 15 residues. The DNA read from the CDR3 is TGTGCCAGCAGTGAAATTAGAGACAGGGGTTACGAG. This translates into CASSEIRDRGYE. The entire CDR3 is CASSEIRDRGYEQYF.

Details on this clone: From the germline J gene comes the end of the CDR3, since the read stops 3 residues before it. The rearrangement links TRBV7-2 to TRBJ2-1, with D hard to call. Trimming pared 3 bases from V and 8 bases from J, leaving 11 bases between. CDR3 length: 13 amino acids. The germline V gene has CDR1 SGHTA and CDR2 FQGNSA. CDR3 in amino acids: CASSFWSQDEQFF. Partial CDR3 DNA: TGTGCCAGCAGCTTTTGGAGCCAGGATGAG.

About this clone itself: The CDR3 end falls 3 residues outside the read, so it is completed with the germline J gene. The chain carries TRBV18 and TRBJ2-5, with 15 positions matching TRBD2. Germline loops: CDR1 KGHSH, CDR2 LQKENI. V trimming: 6 bases; J trimming: 2 bases; junction bases outside the gene matches: 4. The CDR3 extends over 16 amino acids. This CDR3 reads CASSPGLAGGQETQYF. CDR3 DNA (partial): TGTGCCAGCTCCCCGGGACTAGCGGGAGGTCAAGAGACC.

Comments on this clone: The read finishes 3 residues shy of the CDR3 end, and the germline J gene is used to complete it. The V gene is TRBV5-5, the J gene TRBJ2-1, with D tentatively TRBD1 (5 bases). The germline V gene has CDR1 SGHKS and CDR2 YYEKEE (reference sequence). The V gene lost 1 base and the J gene lost 2 bases, with 10 bases spanning the gap. The CDR3 consists of 15 residues. CDR3 bases read: TGTGCCAGCAGCTTGTCAGGGAATCCCTACAATGAG. This gives the protein CASSLSGNPYNE. From start to end, the CDR3 is CASSLSGNPYNEQFF.

About this clone itself: The read comes to an end 3 residues before the CDR3 does, leaving the germline J gene to fill in the end. The chain recombines TRBV7-8 with TRBJ2-7; weak D call: TRBD1 (5 bases). The CDR3 is made up of 12 amino acids. V dropped 7 bases and J dropped 5 bases, with 12 bases sitting between them. The germline V gene has CDR1 SGHVS and CDR2 FQNEAQ. This CDR3 reads CASTPGPHEQYF. The sequenced CDR3 bases are TGTGCCAGCACCCCAGGGCCCCACGAG. Complete variable domain (other parts from reference TRBV7-8 and TRBJ2-7): GAGVSQSPRYKVAKRGQDVALRCDPISGHVSLFWYQQALGQGPEFLTYFQNEAQLDKSGLPSDRFFAERPEGSVSTLKIQRTQQEDSAVYLCASTPGPHEQYFGPGTRLTVT.

On this clone: The sequenced fragment ends 3 residues before the CDR3 boundary, so the rest is inferred from the germline J gene. The V gene is TRBV7-9, the J gene TRBJ2-7, with 7 bases aligning to TRBD1. With V trimmed by 8 bases and J by 0 bases, 1 base remained unmatched. The CDR3 is 12 residues long. CDR1 SEHNR and CDR2 FQNEAQ come from the germline V gene (reference sequence). This CDR3 reads CASRDSSYEQYF. CDR3 bases read: TGTGCCAGCCGGGACAGCTCCTACGAG.

About this clone itself: The sequence runs out 3 residues before the end of the CDR3; the remainder is reconstructed from the germline J gene. The chain is built from TRBV30 and TRBJ2-1, with D maybe TRBD2 (6 bases). Deletions cut 3 bases from V and 4 bases from J, with 13 bases between. CDR1 is GTSNPN and CDR2 is SVGIG in the germline V gene (reference sequence). This CDR3 contains 14 residues. The CDR3 is CAWRGGGAYNEQFF. The covered CDR3 bases are TGTGCCTGGAGGGGTGGCGGGGCATACAATGAG.

In the case of this clone: Germline is not matched at one junction end, which may reflect a read error. From the germline J gene comes the end of the CDR3, since the read stops 3 residues before it. This chain links TRBV2 with TRBJ2-5; TRBD2 might be the D (5 bases). This CDR3 has 12 residues. Germline V gene data show CDR1 as SNHLY and CDR2 as FYNNEI. The DNA read from the CDR3 is TGCGCCAGCCTACTAGGTCGGGAGACC. Amino acid sequence: CASLLGRET. The entire CDR3 sequence reads CASLLGRETQYF.